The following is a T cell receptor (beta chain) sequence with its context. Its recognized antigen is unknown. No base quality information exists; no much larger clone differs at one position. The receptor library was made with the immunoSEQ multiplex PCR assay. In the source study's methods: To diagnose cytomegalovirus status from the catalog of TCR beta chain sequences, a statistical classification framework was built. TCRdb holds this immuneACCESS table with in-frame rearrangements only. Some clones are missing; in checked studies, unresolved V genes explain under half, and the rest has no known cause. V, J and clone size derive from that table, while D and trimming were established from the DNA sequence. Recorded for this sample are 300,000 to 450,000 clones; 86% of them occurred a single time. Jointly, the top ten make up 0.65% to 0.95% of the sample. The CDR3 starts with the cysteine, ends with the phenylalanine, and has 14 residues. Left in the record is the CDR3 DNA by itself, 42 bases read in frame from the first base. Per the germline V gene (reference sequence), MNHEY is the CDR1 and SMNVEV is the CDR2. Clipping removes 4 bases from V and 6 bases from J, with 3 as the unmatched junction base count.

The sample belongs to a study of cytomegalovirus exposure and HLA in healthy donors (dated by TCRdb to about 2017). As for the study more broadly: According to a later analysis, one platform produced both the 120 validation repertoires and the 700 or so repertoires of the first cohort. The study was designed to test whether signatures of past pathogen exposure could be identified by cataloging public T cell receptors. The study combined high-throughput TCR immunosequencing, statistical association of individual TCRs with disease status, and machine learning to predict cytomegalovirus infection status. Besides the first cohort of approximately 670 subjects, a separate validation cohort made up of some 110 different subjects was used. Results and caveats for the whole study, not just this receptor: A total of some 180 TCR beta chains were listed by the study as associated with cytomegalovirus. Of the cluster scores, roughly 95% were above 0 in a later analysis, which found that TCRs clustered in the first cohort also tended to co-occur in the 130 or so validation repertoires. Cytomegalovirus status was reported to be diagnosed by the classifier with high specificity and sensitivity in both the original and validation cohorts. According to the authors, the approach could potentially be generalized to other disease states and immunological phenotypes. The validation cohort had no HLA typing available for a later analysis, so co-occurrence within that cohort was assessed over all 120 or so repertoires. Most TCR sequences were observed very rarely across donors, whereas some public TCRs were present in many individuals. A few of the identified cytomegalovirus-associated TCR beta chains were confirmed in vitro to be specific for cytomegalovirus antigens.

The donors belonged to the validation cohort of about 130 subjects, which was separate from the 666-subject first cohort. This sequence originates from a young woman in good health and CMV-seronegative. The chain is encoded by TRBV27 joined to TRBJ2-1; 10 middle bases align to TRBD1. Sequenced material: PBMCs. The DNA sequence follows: TGTGCCAGCAGTTCCGGGACAGGGGTCAATGAGCAGTTCTTC. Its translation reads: CASSSGTGVNEQFF.